The subject of this entry is one T cell receptor beta chain. Antigen specificity is unknown. This specimen comes from a study of long-term antiretroviral therapy in people with HIV. Overall study findings and caveats: Against controls, HIV repertoires showed narrower ranges of CDR3 length. Post-ART, diversity grew, though it stayed under transplant donor control levels. Gathering of blood took place between about 2003 and 2018, possibly under older ART regimens.

Germline CDR1 LNHDA, CDR2 SQIVND (reference sequence). V gave up 3 bases and J gave up 5 bases, with 15 bases separating them. This CDR3 has 15 amino acids. The samples, holding roughly 0.9-11 million cryopreserved PBMC, were thawed before DNA extraction was carried out. Survey-level immunoSEQ v3.0 assays were run. Using immunoSEQ multiplex PCR, the repertoire was profiled, and TCRdb retains in-frame clones only, with some absent. The data show 20,000 to 25,000 clones, 85% to 95% seen once. This chain connects TRBV19 to TRBJ2-3; D possibly corresponds to TRBD1 (6 bases). This sequence originates from a woman between 45 and 65 years old with HIV. The sample was unsorted PBMCs, taken around 5 years after starting antiretroviral therapy. The CDR3 reads CASSINQGKGDTQYF. CDR3 nucleotides: TGTGCCAGTAGTATCAACCAGGGGAAGGGAGATACGCAGTATTTT.